A selection of T cell receptor beta chains follows, all from one sample in a study of blood T cells in healthy people across ages. One entry per CDR3 protein, called by TCRdb with MiXCR from the 5' RACE reads. The table lists some 710,000 distinct CDR3 sequences, about 47% of them singletons, with 15% to 20% in the top ten. The sequencing sample was made of blood. These TCRs come from a man older than 75 in good health. Both conserved end residues are part of each CDR3. D genes are given only for firm matches. Rows may omit the clone size; those that give it use once, few, many or a size class.

len: 17; abundance: few; v_gene: TRBV7-2; j_gene: TRBJ2-3; d_gene: TRBD2; CDR3nt: TGTGCCAGCAGCTCGACTAGCGGGAGAGGGACCACAGATACGCAGTATTTT; CDR3aa: CASSSTSGRGTTDTQYF
len: 13; abundance: NA; v_gene: TRBV2; j_gene: TRBJ2-1; d_gene: TRBD2; CDR3nt: TGTGCCAGCAGTGAAGCGGGGGTAGCGGGGAAGTTCTTC; CDR3aa: CASSEAGVAGKFF
len: 15; abundance: NA; v_gene: TRBV19; j_gene: TRBJ2-1; d_gene: TRBD2; CDR3nt: TGTGCCAGTACCCCCGGACTAGCGGGAGGCAATGAGCAGTTCTTC; CDR3aa: CASTPGLAGGNEQFF
len: 12; abundance: NA; v_gene: TRBV11-2; j_gene: TRBJ2-5; d_gene: NA; CDR3nt: TGTGCCAGCAGCTTAGATCTGGTCTGGGCGTACTTC; CDR3aa: CASSLDLVWAYF
len: 15; abundance: few; v_gene: TRBV3-1; j_gene: TRBJ2-1; d_gene: TRBD2; CDR3nt: TGTGCCAGCAGTCCAGGACTAGCAGCAGGCAATGAGCAGTTCTTC; CDR3aa: CASSPGLAAGNEQFF
len: 14; abundance: once; v_gene: TRBV12-3/TRBV12-4; j_gene: TRBJ2-1; d_gene: TRBD2; CDR3nt: TGTGCCGGCAGCTACCGGCGCACTAGCGTCGAGCAGTTCTTC; CDR3aa: CAGSYRRTSVEQFF
len: 17; abundance: NA; v_gene: TRBV20-1; j_gene: TRBJ2-1; d_gene: TRBD2; CDR3nt: TGCAGTGCTAGAGATCGGTCGGCGGGAGGGCGATACAATGAGCAGTTCTTC; CDR3aa: CSARDRSAGGRYNEQFF
len: 15; abundance: NA; v_gene: TRBV4-1; j_gene: TRBJ1-2; d_gene: NA; CDR3nt: TGCGCCAGCAGCCAAGATTGGGCAGGGTCAGGTGGCTACACCTTC; CDR3aa: CASSQDWAGSGGYTF
len: 13; abundance: NA; v_gene: TRBV28; j_gene: TRBJ2-7; d_gene: TRBD1; CDR3nt: TGTGCCAGCAGTTCCGGGACAGGGGTCGAGCAGTACTTC; CDR3aa: CASSSGTGVEQYF
len: 14; abundance: few; v_gene: TRBV28; j_gene: TRBJ2-1; d_gene: TRBD1; CDR3nt: TGTGCCAGTTTACCGGGACAGAGCTACAATGAGCAGTTCTTC; CDR3aa: CASLPGQSYNEQFF
len: 13; abundance: NA; v_gene: TRBV14; j_gene: TRBJ2-5; d_gene: NA; CDR3nt: TGTGCCAGCAGCCGGAGCCTTCCAGAGACCCAGTACTTC; CDR3aa: CASSRSLPETQYF
len: 13; abundance: NA; v_gene: TRBV2; j_gene: TRBJ2-6; d_gene: NA; CDR3nt: TGTGCCAGCAGTGAGGATGGGGCCAACGTCCTGACTTTC; CDR3aa: CASSEDGANVLTF
len: 13; abundance: NA; v_gene: TRBV7-2; j_gene: TRBJ2-3; d_gene: NA; CDR3nt: TGTGCCAGCAGCTTACCAGTCACAGATACGCAGTATTTT; CDR3aa: CASSLPVTDTQYF
len: 13; abundance: NA; v_gene: TRBV12-3/TRBV12-4; j_gene: TRBJ2-2; d_gene: TRBD2; CDR3nt: TGTGCCAGTAGCGGGAGTGCGGCCGGGGAGCTGTTTTTT; CDR3aa: CASSGSAAGELFF
len: 19; abundance: NA; v_gene: TRBV4-2; j_gene: TRBJ2-7; d_gene: TRBD2; CDR3nt: TGTGCCAGCAGCCAAGATACGGGAGGACTAGCGGGAGTTACGTACGAGCAGTACTTC; CDR3aa: CASSQDTGGLAGVTYEQYF
len: 16; abundance: many; v_gene: TRBV5-1; j_gene: TRBJ2-5; d_gene: NA; CDR3nt: TGCGCCAGCAGCTCGGATCCACTGGGACCCCAAGAGACCCAGTACTTC; CDR3aa: CASSSDPLGPQETQYF
len: 13; abundance: NA; v_gene: TRBV12-3/TRBV12-4; j_gene: TRBJ2-7; d_gene: NA; CDR3nt: TGTGCCAGCAGTTTATACAGTACCTACGAGCAGTACTTC; CDR3aa: CASSLYSTYEQYF
len: 17; abundance: few; v_gene: TRBV4-1; j_gene: TRBJ2-3; d_gene: TRBD2; CDR3nt: TGCGCCAGCAGCCAGGAGACTAGCGGGAGGGCCCTGGATACGCAGTATTTT; CDR3aa: CASSQETSGRALDTQYF
len: 15; abundance: few; v_gene: TRBV7-2; j_gene: TRBJ1-2; d_gene: TRBD1; CDR3nt: TGTGCCAGCAGTCCGGACAGGCAAAGCTTGTATGGCTACACCTTC; CDR3aa: CASSPDRQSLYGYTF
len: 16; abundance: NA; v_gene: TRBV2; j_gene: TRBJ1-5; d_gene: NA; CDR3nt: TGTGCCAGCAACGAGGACCCGGACAGCCCGAATCAGCCCCAGCATTTT; CDR3aa: CASNEDPDSPNQPQHF
len: 14; abundance: few; v_gene: TRBV10-3; j_gene: TRBJ2-5; d_gene: NA; CDR3nt: TGTGCCATCAGTGATAGTAGATCCCAAGAGACCCAGTACTTC; CDR3aa: CAISDSRSQETQYF
len: 14; abundance: NA; v_gene: TRBV10-3; j_gene: TRBJ2-2; d_gene: NA; CDR3nt: TGTGCCATCAGTCCAGGGGCGGACACCGGGGAGCTGTTTTTT; CDR3aa: CAISPGADTGELFF
len: 16; abundance: NA; v_gene: TRBV10-3; j_gene: TRBJ2-7; d_gene: NA; CDR3nt: TGTGCCATCAGTGACCGAAGCGGCCCCAACGCGAATGAGCAGTACTTC; CDR3aa: CAISDRSGPNANEQYF
len: 16; abundance: many; v_gene: TRBV12-3/TRBV12-4; j_gene: TRBJ2-3; d_gene: TRBD2; CDR3nt: TGTGCCAGCAGTCCAGGGACTAGGGCTAGCACAGATACGCAGTATTTT; CDR3aa: CASSPGTRASTDTQYF
len: 15; abundance: NA; v_gene: TRBV7-6; j_gene: TRBJ2-5; d_gene: NA; CDR3nt: TGTGCCAGCAGCTTTGAGGTTACGGGGCCTGAGACCCAGTACTTC; CDR3aa: CASSFEVTGPETQYF
len: 15; abundance: NA; v_gene: TRBV24-1; j_gene: TRBJ2-5; d_gene: NA; CDR3nt: TGTGCCACCAGTGAACTAACAGGGTCAGGAGAGACCCAGTACTTC; CDR3aa: CATSELTGSGETQYF
len: 15; abundance: NA; v_gene: TRBV7-2; j_gene: TRBJ1-5; d_gene: TRBD1; CDR3nt: TGTGCCAGCAGCTCCGACAGGGGAAACAATCAGCCCCAGCATTTT; CDR3aa: CASSSDRGNNQPQHF
len: 14; abundance: few; v_gene: TRBV29-1; j_gene: TRBJ2-1; d_gene: NA; CDR3nt: TGCAGCGTTGAAGGTCGAGGAATGGACAATGAGCAGTTCTTC; CDR3aa: CSVEGRGMDNEQFF
len: 16; abundance: NA; v_gene: TRBV9; j_gene: TRBJ1-6; d_gene: NA; CDR3nt: TGTGCCAGCAGCCCGCGACTGCCGTTCAATAATTCACCCCTCCACTTT; CDR3aa: CASSPRLPFNNSPLHF
len: 14; abundance: many; v_gene: TRBV7-2; j_gene: TRBJ1-5; d_gene: NA; CDR3nt: TGTGCCAGCAGCTTAGTCCCCGACGATCAGCCCCAGCATTTT; CDR3aa: CASSLVPDDQPQHF
len: 15; abundance: few; v_gene: TRBV24-1; j_gene: TRBJ1-2; d_gene: TRBD1; CDR3nt: TGTGCCACCAGTGACTGGGACAGGGGGCTTGAAGGCTACACCTTC; CDR3aa: CATSDWDRGLEGYTF
len: 16; abundance: NA; v_gene: TRBV29-1; j_gene: TRBJ2-1; d_gene: TRBD2; CDR3nt: TGCAGCGTTGAAATGGGGGGGGAGAGCCTATACAATAGGCAGTTCTTC; CDR3aa: CSVEMGGESLYNRQFF
len: 14; abundance: NA; v_gene: TRBV7-3; j_gene: TRBJ2-5; d_gene: NA; CDR3nt: TGTGCCAGCAGCTTCGGGGGTGACCAAGAGACCCAGTACTTC; CDR3aa: CASSFGGDQETQYF
len: 13; abundance: NA; v_gene: TRBV29-1; j_gene: TRBJ2-3; d_gene: NA; CDR3nt: TGCAGCCCAATCCCCGACCTCACAGATACGCAGTATTTT; CDR3aa: CSPIPDLTDTQYF
len: 15; abundance: NA; v_gene: TRBV4-3; j_gene: TRBJ2-3; d_gene: NA; CDR3nt: TGCGCCAGCAGCCAGGGGCAGCCAAGCACAGATACGCAGTATTTT; CDR3aa: CASSQGQPSTDTQYF
len: 15; abundance: few; v_gene: TRBV7-3; j_gene: TRBJ2-1; d_gene: TRBD2; CDR3nt: TGTGCCAGCAGCGCTCGGGCTAGCGGGAGTGGTGAGCAGTTCTTC; CDR3aa: CASSARASGSGEQFF
len: 16; abundance: NA; v_gene: TRBV5-1; j_gene: TRBJ2-7; d_gene: NA; CDR3nt: TGCGCCAGCAGCCGGACAGCCGATAGCTCCTACAATGAGCAGTACTTC; CDR3aa: CASSRTADSSYNEQYF
len: 15; abundance: NA; v_gene: TRBV9; j_gene: TRBJ2-1; d_gene: TRBD2; CDR3nt: TGTGCCAGCAGCGAGGGACTAGCCGATTACAATGAGCAGTTCTTC; CDR3aa: CASSEGLADYNEQFF
len: 12; abundance: NA; v_gene: TRBV12-3/TRBV12-4; j_gene: TRBJ2-3; d_gene: NA; CDR3nt: TGTGCCAGCACCCCGAGCTCTGGTACGCAGTATTTT; CDR3aa: CASTPSSGTQYF
len: 13; abundance: few; v_gene: TRBV5-1; j_gene: TRBJ2-5; d_gene: NA; CDR3nt: TGCGCCAGCACCGAGGGGGTTCAAGAGACCCAGTACTTC; CDR3aa: CASTEGVQETQYF
len: 14; abundance: NA; v_gene: TRBV12-3/TRBV12-4; j_gene: TRBJ2-3; d_gene: TRBD2; CDR3nt: TGTGCCAGCAGACAGGCGGGAGCTCGAGATACGCAGTATTTT; CDR3aa: CASRQAGARDTQYF